What follows are 10 T cell receptor beta chains derived from one specimen sequenced in a study of cytomegalovirus exposure and HLA in healthy donors. The PCR employed 60 Vbeta primers together with 13 Jbeta primers. Sequencing was performed with immunoSEQ multiplex PCR; in TCRdb, only in-frame clones are kept and a portion is missing. Here the sample spans about 130,000 clones, 73% being singletons. The sample comprised PBMCs. All receptors derive from a man in his sixties in good health and CMV-seropositive.

This clone was seen a handful of times. The chain joins TRBV2 to TRBJ1-5; D is perhaps TRBD1 (5 bases). CDR1 and CDR2 (germline): SNHLY, FYNNEI. Trimming pared 4 bases from V and 4 bases from J, leaving 14 bases between. The CDR3 loop spans 15 amino acids. The CDR3, as DNA: TGTGCCAGCAGTGGTGTACAGGTCATTAATCAGCCCCAGCATTTT. This translates into CASSGVQVINQPQHF. The entire variable domain, with the rest obtained from reference TRBV2 and TRBJ1-5, is as follows: EPEVTQTPSHQVTQMGQEVILRCVPISNHLYFYWYRQILGQKVEFLVSFYNNEISEKSEIFDDQFSVERPDGSNFTLKIRSTKLEDSAMYFCASSGVQVINQPQHFGDGTRLSIL.

This clone was seen more than once but under ten times. The rearrangement uses TRBV7-9 and TRBJ2-5; 9 nucleotides agree with TRBD1. J lost 4 bases, V lost 5 bases, and 5 bases had no gene match. CDR1 SEHNR and CDR2 FQNEAQ come from the germline V gene (reference sequence). The CDR3 runs to 14 residues. The CDR3 protein is CASSPTGGAETQYF. DNA for the CDR3: TGTGCCAGCAGCCCTACAGGGGGCGCAGAGACCCAGTACTTC.

The genes are TRBV7-8 and TRBJ1-2; 7 positions match TRBD1. Germline V gene data show CDR1 as SGHVS and CDR2 as FQNEAQ. The CDR3 length is 18 residues. V lost 1 base and J lost 2; bases outside the gene matches: 13. The CDR3 here is CASSLVRPGQVINYGYTF. As DNA, the CDR3 is TGTGCCAGCAGCTTAGTTCGACCTGGACAGGTGATAAACTATGGCTACACCTTC.

The V call is TRBV9, the J call TRBJ1-4; 10 bases are a match to TRBD1. Unmatched junction bases numbered 16, after V lost 3 bases and J lost 8 bases. This CDR3 has 18 residues. Per the germline V gene, CDR1 is SGDLS and CDR2 is YYNGEE. This CDR3 is CASSEPAPDRGQWEKLFF. The DNA of the CDR3 is TGTGCCAGCAGCGAGCCGGCGCCCGACAGGGGGCAGTGGGAAAAACTGTTTTTT. The variable domain in full, with the rest retrieved from reference TRBV9 and TRBJ1-4, is DSGVTQTPKHLITATGQRVTLRCSPRSGDLSVYWYQQSLDQGLQFLIQYYNGEERAKGNILERFSAQQFPDLHSELNLSSLELGDSALYFCASSEPAPDRGQWEKLFFGSGTQLSVL.

This chain uses TRBV7-9 with TRBJ2-1, with 9 bases matching TRBD2. This CDR3 has 15 amino acids. Germline-derived CDR1 and CDR2 are SEHNR and FQNEAQ (reference sequence). V lost 4 bases to trimming and J lost 12 bases; unmatched junction nucleotides: 13. Here the CDR3 reads CASSSLASGVGGQFF. CDR3 DNA: TGTGCCAGCAGCTCCCTAGCTAGCGGGGTGGGGGGGCAGTTCTTC.

V usage is TRBV5-1 and J usage is TRBJ2-7; D remains ambiguous. Trimming shortened V by 2 bases and J by 5 bases, and 14 bases separated the two germline ends. The CDR3 consists of 14 residues. Per the germline V gene, CDR1 is SGHRS and CDR2 is YFSETQ. DNA for the CDR3: TGCGCCAGCAGCTTTCAGTCCACCCCCCACGAGCAGTACTTC. Residues: CASSFQSTPHEQYF.

The J gene is TRBJ2-3, the V gene TRBV20-1; TRBD2 is a possible D gene (5 bases). Trimming pared 5 bases from V and 10 bases from J, leaving 13 bases between. This CDR3 comprises 11 residues. CDR1 is DFQATT and CDR2 is SNEGSKA in the germline V gene (reference sequence). This chain's CDR3 is CSAPLGPSQYF. DNA for the CDR3: TGCAGTGCTCCACTAGGACCGTCGCAGTATTTT.

CDR3 sequence: CASSLEVALGYEQYF. DNA for the CDR3: TGTGCCAGCAGCTTGGAGGTGGCCTTGGGGTACGAGCAGTACTTC. V usage is TRBV7-2 and J usage is TRBJ2-7; D is possibly TRBD2 (5 bases). The CDR3 is 15 amino acids. Deletions cut 3 bases from V and 4 bases from J, with 16 bases between. CDR1 is SGHTA and CDR2 is FQGNSA in the germline V gene.

This chain uses TRBV12-5 with TRBJ2-1, with 7 bases aligning to TRBD2. The germline V gene has CDR1 LGHNT and CDR2 FRNRAP. Losses at the gene ends were 4 bases for V and 4 bases for J; bases not matched to a gene: 16. The CDR3 loop spans 18 amino acids. The CDR3 here is CASGSLTLTRGKYNEQFF. The CDR3 DNA sequence: TGTGCTAGTGGTTCCTTAACCCTCACGCGGGGGAAATACAATGAGCAGTTCTTC.

The V gene is TRBV4-1, the J gene TRBJ2-5; 9 bases map to TRBD1. Germline V gene sequence: CDR1 MGHRA, CDR2 YSYEKL. CDR3 size: 14 residues. After removal of 4 bases from V and 4 bases from J, the junction contained 4 bases not matched to a gene. This CDR3 is CASSLRQGGETQYF. The CDR3 nucleotides read TGCGCCAGCAGCCTACGACAGGGGGGAGAGACCCAGTACTTC.